This T cell receptor beta chain appears in the sequencing data of a study of T cells in Graves' hyperthyroidism and ophthalmopathy. Study-wide results and limits: Ophthalmopathy, as predicted by the model, came a median 6.5 months after the prediction. Ophthalmopathy and stable hyperthyroidism were told apart by a 13 V-J model. Blood shared most expanded thyroid clonotypes above 0.001.

Exclusion of patients followed from uncontrolled infection, other autoimmune disease, pregnancy or lactation. As for this clonotype: Its cognate antigen is unknown.

Amplification yielded TCR beta CDR3 regions, with RNA transcripts as the source. With the HTBI primer set, the TCR CDR3 went through a first round of RT-PCR. Via MiXCR, TCRdb re-called the multiplex PCR reads, giving one row per CDR3 protein. The sample shows around 540,000 distinct CDR3 sequences, 35% to 55% of them seen only once. V shed 5 bases and J shed 0 bases, with 14 bases lying between them. The germline V gene has CDR1 SGHVS and CDR2 FNYEAQ. This CDR3 comprises 17 residues. The sequence was collected from a woman aged 18-30 years with Graves' hyperthyroidism. Sequencing was carried out using peripheral blood or thyroid tissue (not recorded which). The chain uses TRBV7-6 and TRBJ2-6; a weak D match, TRBD1 (5 bases). The DNA of the CDR3 is TGTGCCAGCAGCCACTCCCAGGGATTCTCTGGGGCCAACGTCCTGACTTTC. Protein: CASSHSQGFSGANVLTF.